The rows below give T cell receptor beta chains drawn from one sample of a study of blood T cells in healthy people across ages. Each CDR3 protein gets one entry after TCRdb re-called the 5' RACE reads with MiXCR. Of fewer than 2 million distinct CDR3 sequences listed, about 39% are singletons. The sequencing sample was made of blood. All receptors come from a human donor in good health. Each CDR3 is given with its conserved first and last residue. Each record gives: CDR3 length, clone size, V gene, J gene, D gene, CDR3 DNA, CDR3 protein. A D gene is named only where the DNA matches it firmly. Not every row has a clone size; where given, it reads once, few, many or a size class.

16	.	TRBV4-3	TRBJ1-1	.	TGCGCCAGCAGCCAGGTCCCGGGGGGCGCGGTAGCTGAAGCTTTCTTT	CASSQVPGGAVAEAFF
16	.	TRBV7-2	TRBJ1-6	TRBD1	TGTGCCAGCAGCTTATTCGGTAGGACAGGGGGTTCACCCCTCCACTTT	CASSLFGRTGGSPLHF
16	.	TRBV7-8	TRBJ1-2	.	TGTGCCAGCAGCTTCCTAAACCTAAGGGGCGACCATGGCTACACCTTC	CASSFLNLRGDHGYTF
14	.	TRBV3-1	TRBJ2-2	.	TGTGCCAGCAGCCAAGGCGGAGGGACCGGGGAGCTGTTTTTT	CASSQGGGTGELFF
11	.	TRBV29-1	TRBJ1-1	.	TGCAGCGTTGTTACATCCTATGAAGCTTTCTTT	CSVVTSYEAFF
15	few	TRBV3-1	TRBJ1-1	TRBD1	TGTGCCAGCAGCCCCCAGACAGGGTATGGCACTGAAGCTTTCTTT	CASSPQTGYGTEAFF
15	few	TRBV7-8	TRBJ2-3	TRBD1	TGTGCCAGCAACCCAAACAGGGGGTACACAGATACGCAGTATTTT	CASNPNRGYTDTQYF
13	.	TRBV6-4	TRBJ2-3	.	TGTGCCAGCAGTGAAGGGGTCACAGATACGCGGTATTTT	CASSEGVTDTRYF
17	many	TRBV4-2	TRBJ1-2	.	TGTGCCAGCAGCCCCCCGGTCTCAACAGCTCCTAACTATGGCTACACCTTC	CASSPPVSTAPNYGYTF
15	.	TRBV5-5	TRBJ1-2	.	TGTGCCAGCAGCTCCCTTGGGGCGCCCGGCTATGGCTACACCTTC	CASSSLGAPGYGYTF
14	.	TRBV5-1	TRBJ2-1	.	TGCGCCAGCAGCTTGGTGGGGACCGGGAGTGAGCAGTTCTTC	CASSLVGTGSEQFF
15	many	TRBV5-5	TRBJ2-1	.	TGTGCCAGCAGCTTAGGCGGGGTTTCCTACAATGAGCAGTTCTTC	CASSLGGVSYNEQFF
16	.	TRBV7-2	TRBJ2-7	TRBD2	TGTGCCAGCAGCTTAGCGCTAGCGGGGGGGCAGAACGAGCAGTACTTC	CASSLALAGGQNEQYF
12	.	TRBV29-1	TRBJ1-1	.	TGCAGCGCCCAACCAGGGGACACTGAAGCTTTCTTT	CSAQPGDTEAFF
14	.	TRBV18	TRBJ2-7	.	TGTGCCAGCTCACAAACAGCACAGGGCTACGAGCAGTACTTC	CASSQTAQGYEQYF
11	.	TRBV20-1	TRBJ1-1	.	TGCAGTGCTAGTCTAGTCTTGGAAGCTTTCTTT	CSASLVLEAFF
13	.	TRBV3-1	TRBJ1-1	.	TGTGCCAGCAGCCGAGAACCGAACACTGAAGCTTTCTTT	CASSREPNTEAFF
11	.	TRBV29-1	TRBJ1-1	.	TGCAGCGTTGTCCCCAACGGGGGAGCTTTCTTT	CSVVPNGGAFF
17	.	TRBV5-1	TRBJ2-1	TRBD1	TGCGCCAGCAGCTTGGCCCCCGGGACAGGGGGGTTGAATGAGCAGTTCTTC	CASSLAPGTGGLNEQFF
14	.	TRBV27	TRBJ2-1	.	TGTGCCAGCAGTTTATCGATCTTTTACAATGAGCAGTTCTTC	CASSLSIFYNEQFF
19	few	TRBV4-3	TRBJ2-7	TRBD2	TGCGCCAGCAGCCAAGACCCCGGGGATGGTAGCGGGGGTTTAAACGAGCAGTACTTC	CASSQDPGDGSGGLNEQYF
15	.	TRBV7-8	TRBJ1-5	.	TGTGCCAGCAGCTTAGCGTGGGCCTCCGGGGGTCCCCAGCATTTT	CASSLAWASGGPQHF
11	.	TRBV12-3/TRBV12-4	TRBJ1-2	.	TGTGCCAGCAGGGTTGGGTATGGCTACACCTTC	CASRVGYGYTF
17	.	TRBV4-3	TRBJ2-1	TRBD2	TGCGCCAGCAGCCATGACACTAGCGGGGGGGTGAGGAATGAGCAGTTCTTC	CASSHDTSGGVRNEQFF
13	.	TRBV12-3/TRBV12-4	TRBJ2-7	.	TGTGCCAGCAGTTTAACCGTCTACTACGAGCAGTACTTC	CASSLTVYYEQYF
16	once	TRBV5-5	TRBJ1-5	TRBD1	TGTGCCAGCAACACCCTAGGACAGGGTGGCAATCAGCCCCAGCATTTT	CASNTLGQGGNQPQHF
14	.	TRBV7-9	TRBJ1-1	.	TGTGCCAGCAGCAGCCCGACGGAGAACACTGAAGCTTTCTTT	CASSSPTENTEAFF
16	.	TRBV4-3	TRBJ2-1	TRBD2	TGCGCCAGCAGCCAAGAGATTAGCGGGGGCTACAATGAGCAGTTCTTC	CASSQEISGGYNEQFF
14	.	TRBV20-1	TRBJ1-5	TRBD1	TGCAGTGCTAGGCGACAGGGTATGAACCAGCCCCAGCATTTT	CSARRQGMNQPQHF
18	.	TRBV9	TRBJ2-3	TRBD2	TGTGCCAGCAGCGTAGGGGGGACTAGCGGGGCCTCTTGGGATACGCAGTATTTT	CASSVGGTSGASWDTQYF
18	.	TRBV5-1	TRBJ2-1	TRBD1	TGCGCCAGCAGCTTGGACCTCACCGGGACAGGGGTATACAATGAGCAGTTCTTC	CASSLDLTGTGVYNEQFF
13	.	TRBV7-2	TRBJ1-1	.	TGTGCCAGCAGGGTCTCAAGTCACACTGAAGCTTTCTTT	CASRVSSHTEAFF
14	once	TRBV7-2	TRBJ2-3	TRBD2	TGTGCCGGCAGCTTAAGACTAGCCACAGATACGCAGTATTTT	CAGSLRLATDTQYF
15	few	TRBV7-2	TRBJ2-7	TRBD2	TGTGCCAGCAGCTTACTAGCGGATGGCTCCTACGAGCAGTACTTC	CASSLLADGSYEQYF
17	few	TRBV4-2	TRBJ1-6	.	TGTGCCAGCAGCCAAGATCCGGCAACCTCCTATAATTCACCCCTCCACTTT	CASSQDPATSYNSPLHF